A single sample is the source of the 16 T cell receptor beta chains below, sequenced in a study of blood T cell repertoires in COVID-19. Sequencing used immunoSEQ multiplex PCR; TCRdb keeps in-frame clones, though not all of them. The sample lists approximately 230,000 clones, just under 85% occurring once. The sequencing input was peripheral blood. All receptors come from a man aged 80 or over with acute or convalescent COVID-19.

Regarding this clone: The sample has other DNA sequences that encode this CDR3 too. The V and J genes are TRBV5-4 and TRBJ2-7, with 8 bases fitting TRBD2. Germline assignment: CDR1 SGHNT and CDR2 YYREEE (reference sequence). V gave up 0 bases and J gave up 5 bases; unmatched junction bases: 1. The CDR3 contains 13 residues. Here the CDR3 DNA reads TGTGCCAGCAGCTTGGCCGGGGGGGACGAGCAGTACTTC. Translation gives CASSLAGGDEQYF. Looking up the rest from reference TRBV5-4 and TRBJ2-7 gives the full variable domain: ETGVTQSPTHLIKTRGQQVTLRCSSQSGHNTVSWYQQALGQGPQFIFQYYREEENGRGNFPPRFSGLQFPNYSSELNVNALELDDSALYLCASSLAGGDEQYFGPGTRLTVT.

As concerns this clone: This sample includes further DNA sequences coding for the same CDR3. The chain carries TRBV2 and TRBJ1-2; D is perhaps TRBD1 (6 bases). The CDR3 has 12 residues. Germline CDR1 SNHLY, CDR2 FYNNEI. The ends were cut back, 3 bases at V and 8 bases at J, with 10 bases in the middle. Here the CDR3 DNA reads TGTGCCAGCAGTGACAGGGGCTACGGCTACACCTTC. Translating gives CASSDRGYGYTF.

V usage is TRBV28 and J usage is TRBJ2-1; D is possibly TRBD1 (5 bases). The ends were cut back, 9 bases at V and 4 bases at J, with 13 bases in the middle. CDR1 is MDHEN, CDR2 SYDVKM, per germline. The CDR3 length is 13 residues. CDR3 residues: CASTQGRYNEQFF. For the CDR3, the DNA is TGTGCCAGTACGCAGGGCAGATACAATGAGCAGTTCTTC.

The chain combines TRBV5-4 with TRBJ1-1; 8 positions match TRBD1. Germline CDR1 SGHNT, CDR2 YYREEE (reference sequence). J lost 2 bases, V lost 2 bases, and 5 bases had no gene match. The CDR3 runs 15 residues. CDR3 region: CASSLSGGLNTEAFF. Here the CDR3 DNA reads TGTGCCAGCAGCTTATCAGGGGGCCTTAACACTGAAGCTTTCTTT.

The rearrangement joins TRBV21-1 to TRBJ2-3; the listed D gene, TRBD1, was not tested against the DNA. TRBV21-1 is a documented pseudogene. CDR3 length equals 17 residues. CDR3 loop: CASSPRDRATSTDTQYF. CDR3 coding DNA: TGTGCCAGCAGCCCCCGGGACAGGGCTACAAGCACAGATACGCAGTATTTT.

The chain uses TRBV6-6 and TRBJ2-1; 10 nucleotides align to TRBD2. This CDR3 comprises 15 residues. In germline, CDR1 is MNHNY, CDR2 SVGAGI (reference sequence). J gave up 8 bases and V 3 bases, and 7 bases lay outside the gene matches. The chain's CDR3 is CASSYLAGVGYEQFF. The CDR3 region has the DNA TGTGCCAGCAGTTATCTAGCGGGGGTGGGGTATGAGCAGTTCTTC.

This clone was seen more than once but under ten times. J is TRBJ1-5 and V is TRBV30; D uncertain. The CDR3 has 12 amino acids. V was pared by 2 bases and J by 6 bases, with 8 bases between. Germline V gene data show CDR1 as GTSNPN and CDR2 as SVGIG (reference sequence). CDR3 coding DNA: TGTGCCTGGAGTTTGGGGAGTCAGCCCCAGCATTTT. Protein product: CAWSLGSQPQHF.

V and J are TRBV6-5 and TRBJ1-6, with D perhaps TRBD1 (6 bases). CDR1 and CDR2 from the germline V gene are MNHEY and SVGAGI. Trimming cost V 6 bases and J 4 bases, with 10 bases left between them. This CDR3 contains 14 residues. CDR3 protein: CASSTGSYNSPLHF. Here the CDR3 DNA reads TGTGCCAGCAGCACAGGGTCTTATAATTCACCCCTCCACTTT.

The CDR3 DNA follows: TGTGCCAGCGGCGGACGGGGAGGGGTCTACGAGCAGTACTTC. Protein product: CASGGRGGVYEQYF. V gene TRBV6-5 combines with J gene TRBJ2-7, with TRBD2 matching over 7 bases. This CDR3 comprises 14 residues. V lost 8 bases and J lost 3; bases outside the gene matches: 10. Germline-derived CDR1 and CDR2 are MNHEY and SVGAGI.

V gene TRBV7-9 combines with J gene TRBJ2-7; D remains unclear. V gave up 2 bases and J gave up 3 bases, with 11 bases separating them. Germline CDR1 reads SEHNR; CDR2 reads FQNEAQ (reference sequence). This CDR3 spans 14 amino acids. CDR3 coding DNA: TGTGCCAGCAGCTTACAGGCGAATGTCTACGAGCAGTACTTC. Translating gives CASSLQANVYEQYF.

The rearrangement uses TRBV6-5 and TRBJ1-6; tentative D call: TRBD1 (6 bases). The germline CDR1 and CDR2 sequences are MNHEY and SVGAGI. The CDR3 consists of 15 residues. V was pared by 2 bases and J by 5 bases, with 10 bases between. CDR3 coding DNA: TGTGCCAGCAGTTACGCCAGGGGAGATAATTCACCCCTCCACTTT. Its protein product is CASSYARGDNSPLHF.

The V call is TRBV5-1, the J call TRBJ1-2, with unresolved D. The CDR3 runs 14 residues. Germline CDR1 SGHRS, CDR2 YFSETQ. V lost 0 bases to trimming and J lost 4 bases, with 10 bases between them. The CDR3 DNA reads TGCGCCAGCAGCTTGGCCGCAGGCTTCTATGGCTACACCTTC. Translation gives CASSLAAGFYGYTF.

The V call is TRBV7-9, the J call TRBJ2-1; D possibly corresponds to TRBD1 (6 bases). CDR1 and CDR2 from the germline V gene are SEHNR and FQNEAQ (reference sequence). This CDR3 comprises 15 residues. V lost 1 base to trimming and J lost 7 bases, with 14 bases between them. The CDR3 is CASSLEGGWANEQFF. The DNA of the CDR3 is TGTGCCAGCAGCTTAGAAGGGGGTTGGGCGAATGAGCAGTTCTTC.

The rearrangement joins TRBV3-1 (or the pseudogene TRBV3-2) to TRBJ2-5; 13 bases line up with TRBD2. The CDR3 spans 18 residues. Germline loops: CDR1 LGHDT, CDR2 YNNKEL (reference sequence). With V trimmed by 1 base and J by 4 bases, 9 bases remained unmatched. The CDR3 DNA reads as TGTGCCAGCAGCCAAGGGGGACTAGCGGGAATAGTACGAGAGACCCAGTACTTC. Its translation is CASSQGGLAGIVRETQYF.

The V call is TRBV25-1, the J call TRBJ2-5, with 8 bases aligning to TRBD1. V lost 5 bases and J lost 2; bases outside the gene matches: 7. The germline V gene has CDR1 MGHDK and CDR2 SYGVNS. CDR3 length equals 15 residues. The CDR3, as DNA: TGTGCCAGCAGTCACAGGGGGAGAGCTCAAGAGACCCAGTACTTC. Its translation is CASSHRGRAQETQYF.

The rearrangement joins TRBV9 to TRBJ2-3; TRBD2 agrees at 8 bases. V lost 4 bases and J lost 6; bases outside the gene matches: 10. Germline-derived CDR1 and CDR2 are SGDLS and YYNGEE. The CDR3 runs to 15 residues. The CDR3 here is CASSMGLGWVDTQYF. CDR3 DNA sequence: TGTGCCAGCAGCATGGGACTAGGCTGGGTGGATACGCAGTATTTT.